This TCR beta chain originates from a study of shared clonotypes between healthy human individuals. Across the study: Plates per donor: three CD4 naive, three CD4 memory, two CD8 naive, one CD8 memory.

A word on this clone: Its antigen is as yet unknown. Other nucleotide sequences in the sample specify the same CDR3.

Generated by immunoSEQ multiplex PCR, the TCRdb table keeps only in-frame clones and is missing some. The sample contains about 2.3 million clones, approximately 95% of which appear only once. This CDR3 is 13 amino acids long. The junction had 5 bases not matched to a gene; V was cut back by 0 bases and J by 8 bases. Germline assignment: CDR1 GTSNPN and CDR2 SVGIG (reference sequence). Study outcomes and limitations: Shared clonotypes across all four donors exceeded non-shared ones in generation probability. It was anticipated that sequencing depth would influence how many clonotypes donors shared. A generally larger estimated richness was seen in naive subsets than in memory subsets.

This chain connects TRBV30 to TRBJ1-2; 8 nucleotides agree with TRBD1. The receptor comes from a man between 18 and 29 years old in good health. Some clones in this sample may be carry-over from other donors' samples. Sequenced sample: naive CD4+ T cells from PBMCs. As to subset: CD45RA+ positively selected. The CDR3 sequence: CAWSVQGAGGYTF. As DNA, the CDR3 is TGTGCCTGGAGTGTGCAGGGGGCGGGAGGCTACACCTTC.